This T cell receptor (beta chain) comes out of a study of cytomegalovirus exposure and HLA in healthy donors. This clone was recorded once. The antigen remains unidentified. PCR amplification relied on 60 Vbeta primers (plus 13 Jbeta primers). The table came from immunoSEQ multiplex PCR; TCRdb's copy has only in-frame clones and leaves some out. The sample holds around 200,000 clones, roughly 79% seen once. Broader study findings: Beyond CMV serostatus, there was no information to go on about immune exposure.

Trimming took 6 bases from V and 2 from J; bases not matched to a gene: 10. Per the germline V gene, CDR1 is MDHEN and CDR2 is SYDVKM. There are 15 residues in the CDR3. This sequence originates from a man aged 25 to 40 in good health and CMV-seronegative. This chain uses TRBV28 with TRBJ2-7; 7 bases are shared with TRBD1. Sequencing was done on a sample of PBMCs. The CDR3 loop reads CASRYAPQGAYEQYF. The CDR3 DNA sequence: TGTGCCAGCAGATATGCCCCGCAGGGGGCCTACGAGCAGTACTTC.